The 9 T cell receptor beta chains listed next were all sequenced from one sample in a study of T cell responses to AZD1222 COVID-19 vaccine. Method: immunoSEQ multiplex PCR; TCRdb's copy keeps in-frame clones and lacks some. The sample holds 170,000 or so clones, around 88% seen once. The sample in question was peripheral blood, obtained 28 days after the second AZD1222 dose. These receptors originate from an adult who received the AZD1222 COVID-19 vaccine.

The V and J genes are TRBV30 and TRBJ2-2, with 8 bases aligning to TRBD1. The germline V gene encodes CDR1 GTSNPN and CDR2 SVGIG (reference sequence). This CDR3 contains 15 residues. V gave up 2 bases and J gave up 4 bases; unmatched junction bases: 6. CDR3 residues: CAWSQIQGATGELFF. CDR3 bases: TGTGCCTGGAGTCAGATCCAGGGGGCCACCGGGGAGCTGTTTTTT.

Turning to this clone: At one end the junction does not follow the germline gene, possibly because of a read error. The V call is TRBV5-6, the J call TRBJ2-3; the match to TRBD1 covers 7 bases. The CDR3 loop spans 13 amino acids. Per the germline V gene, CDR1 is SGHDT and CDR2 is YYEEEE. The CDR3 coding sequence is TGTGCCAGCAGTTTGGACAGGACAGATACGCAGTATTTT. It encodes CASSLDRTDTQYF.

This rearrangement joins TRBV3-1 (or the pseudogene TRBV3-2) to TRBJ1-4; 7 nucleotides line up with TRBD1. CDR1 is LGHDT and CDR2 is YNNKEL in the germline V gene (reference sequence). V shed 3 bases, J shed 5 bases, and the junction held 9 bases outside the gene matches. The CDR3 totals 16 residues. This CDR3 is CASSHWTGWGNEKLFF. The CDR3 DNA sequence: TGTGCCAGCAGCCACTGGACAGGTTGGGGAAATGAAAAACTGTTTTTT.

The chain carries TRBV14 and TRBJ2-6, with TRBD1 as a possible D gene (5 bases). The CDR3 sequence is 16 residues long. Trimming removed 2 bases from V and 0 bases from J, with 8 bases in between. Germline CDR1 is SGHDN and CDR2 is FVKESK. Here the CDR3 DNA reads TGTGCCAGCAGCCAATCCAGGGCCTCTGGGGCCAACGTCCTGACTTTC. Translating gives CASSQSRASGANVLTF.

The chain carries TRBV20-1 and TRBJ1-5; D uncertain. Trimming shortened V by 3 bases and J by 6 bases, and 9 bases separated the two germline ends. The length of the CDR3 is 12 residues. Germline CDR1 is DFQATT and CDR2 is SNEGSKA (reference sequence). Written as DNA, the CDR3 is TGCAGTGCTAGTTCGGGTATTCAGCCCCAGCATTTT. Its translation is CSASSGIQPQHF.

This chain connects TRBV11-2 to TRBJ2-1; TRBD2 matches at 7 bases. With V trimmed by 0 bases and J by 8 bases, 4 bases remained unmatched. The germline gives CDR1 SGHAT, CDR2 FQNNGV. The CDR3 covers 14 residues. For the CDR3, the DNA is TGTGCCAGCAGCTTAGACGGGGGGAGGGATGAGCAGTTCTTC. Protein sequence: CASSLDGGRDEQFF.

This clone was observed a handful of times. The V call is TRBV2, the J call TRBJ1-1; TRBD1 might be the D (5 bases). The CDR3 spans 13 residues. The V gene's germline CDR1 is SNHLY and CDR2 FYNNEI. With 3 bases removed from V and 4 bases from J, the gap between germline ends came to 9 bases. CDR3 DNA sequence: TGTGCCAGCAGTGACGGGCAGGGCACTGAAGCTTTCTTT. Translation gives CASSDGQGTEAFF. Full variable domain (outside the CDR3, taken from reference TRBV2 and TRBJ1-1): EPEVTQTPSHQVTQMGQEVILRCVPISNHLYFYWYRQILGQKVEFLVSFYNNEISEKSEIFDDQFSVERPDGSNFTLKIRSTKLEDSAMYFCASSDGQGTEAFFGQGTRLTVV.

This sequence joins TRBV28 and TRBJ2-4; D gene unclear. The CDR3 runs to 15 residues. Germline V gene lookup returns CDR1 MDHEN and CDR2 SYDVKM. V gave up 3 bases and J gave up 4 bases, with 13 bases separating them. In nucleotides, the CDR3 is TGTGCCAGCAGTTTTTCACGACAACGGAAAAACATTCAGTACTTC. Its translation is CASSFSRQRKNIQYF.

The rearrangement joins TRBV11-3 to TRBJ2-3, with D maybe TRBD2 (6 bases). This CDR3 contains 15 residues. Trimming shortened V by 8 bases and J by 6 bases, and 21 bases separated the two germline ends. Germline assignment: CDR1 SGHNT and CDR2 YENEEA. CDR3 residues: CASSSGAGQGDTQYF. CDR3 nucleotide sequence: TGTGCCAGCTCGTCGGGAGCGGGCCAAGGGGATACGCAGTATTTT.